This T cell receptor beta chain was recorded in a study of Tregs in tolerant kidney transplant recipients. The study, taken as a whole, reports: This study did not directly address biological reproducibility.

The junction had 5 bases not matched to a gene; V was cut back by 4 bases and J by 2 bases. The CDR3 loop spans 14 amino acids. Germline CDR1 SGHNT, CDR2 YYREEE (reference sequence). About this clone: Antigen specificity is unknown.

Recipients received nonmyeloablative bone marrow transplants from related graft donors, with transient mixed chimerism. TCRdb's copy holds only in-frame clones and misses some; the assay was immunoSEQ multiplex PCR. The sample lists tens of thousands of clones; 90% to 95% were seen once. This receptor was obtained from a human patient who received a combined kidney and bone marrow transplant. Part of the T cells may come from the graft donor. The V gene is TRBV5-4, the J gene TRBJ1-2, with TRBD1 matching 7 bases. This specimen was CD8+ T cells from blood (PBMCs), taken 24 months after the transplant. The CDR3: CASSRKGANYGYTF. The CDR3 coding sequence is TGTGCCAGCAGCAGGAAGGGGGCAAACTATGGCTACACCTTC.